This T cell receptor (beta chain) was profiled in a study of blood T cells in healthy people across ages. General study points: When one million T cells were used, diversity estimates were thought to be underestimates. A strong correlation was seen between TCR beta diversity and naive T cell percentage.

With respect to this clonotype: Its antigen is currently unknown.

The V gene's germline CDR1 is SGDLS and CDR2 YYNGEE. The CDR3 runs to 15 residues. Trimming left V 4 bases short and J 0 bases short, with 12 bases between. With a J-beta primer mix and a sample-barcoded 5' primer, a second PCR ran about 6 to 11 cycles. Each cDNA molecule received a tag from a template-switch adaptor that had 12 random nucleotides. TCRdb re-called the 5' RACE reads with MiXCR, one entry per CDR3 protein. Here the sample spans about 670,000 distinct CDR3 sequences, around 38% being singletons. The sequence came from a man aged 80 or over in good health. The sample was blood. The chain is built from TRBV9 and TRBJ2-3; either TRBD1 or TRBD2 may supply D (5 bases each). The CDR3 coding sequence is TGTGCCAGCAGCCTGGGGGAGACTAGCACAGATACGCAGTATTTT. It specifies CASSLGETSTDTQYF.